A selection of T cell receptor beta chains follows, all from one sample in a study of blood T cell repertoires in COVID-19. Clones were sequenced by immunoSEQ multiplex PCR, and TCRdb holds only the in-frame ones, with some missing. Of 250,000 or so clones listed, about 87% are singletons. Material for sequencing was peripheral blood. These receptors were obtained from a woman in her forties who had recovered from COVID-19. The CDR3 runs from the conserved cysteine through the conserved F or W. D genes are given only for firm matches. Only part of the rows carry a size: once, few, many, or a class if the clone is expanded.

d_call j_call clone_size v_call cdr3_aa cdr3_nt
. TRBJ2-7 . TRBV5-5 CASSSSASSTYEQYF TGTGCCAGCAGCTCCTCAGCGTCTTCAACCTACGAGCAGTACTTC
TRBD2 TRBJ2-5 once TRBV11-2 CASSLVYAGTSGGVETQYF TGTGCCAGCAGCTTAGTTTACGCAGGGACTAGCGGGGGTGTCGAGACCCAGTACTTC
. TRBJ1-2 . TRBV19 CASSTSRGRPNYGYTF TGTGCCAGTAGTACCTCCAGGGGCCGACCTAACTATGGCTACACCTTC
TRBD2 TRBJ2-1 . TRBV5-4 CASSFLAGGSSYNEQFF TGTGCCAGCAGCTTCCTAGCGGGGGGCTCTTCCTACAATGAGCAGTTCTTC
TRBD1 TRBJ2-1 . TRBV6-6 CASSAYRGGQFF TGTGCCAGCAGTGCCTACAGGGGCGGGCAGTTCTTC
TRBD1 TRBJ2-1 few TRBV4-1 CASSLRQGYNEQFF TGCGCCAGCAGCCTTCGACAGGGGTACAATGAGCAGTTCTTC
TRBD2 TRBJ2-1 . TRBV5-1 CASSLAGLAEYNEQFF TGCGCCAGCAGCTTGGCGGGACTAGCGGAGTACAATGAGCAGTTCTTC
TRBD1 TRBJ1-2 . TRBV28 CASSPGGGQGLYGYTF TGTGCCAGCAGTCCTGGCGGGGGACAGGGGCTCTATGGCTACACCTTC
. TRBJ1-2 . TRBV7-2 CASSLLGSGYTF TGTGCCAGCAGCTTATTGGGGAGCGGCTACACCTTC
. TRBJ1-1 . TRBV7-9 CASSLGRLQGTEAFF TGTGCCAGCAGCTTAGGTAGGCTCCAGGGGACTGAAGCTTTCTTT
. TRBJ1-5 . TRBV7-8 CASSLAQGILLQPQHF TGTGCCAGCAGCTTAGCCCAGGGTATCCTCCTTCAGCCCCAGCATTTT